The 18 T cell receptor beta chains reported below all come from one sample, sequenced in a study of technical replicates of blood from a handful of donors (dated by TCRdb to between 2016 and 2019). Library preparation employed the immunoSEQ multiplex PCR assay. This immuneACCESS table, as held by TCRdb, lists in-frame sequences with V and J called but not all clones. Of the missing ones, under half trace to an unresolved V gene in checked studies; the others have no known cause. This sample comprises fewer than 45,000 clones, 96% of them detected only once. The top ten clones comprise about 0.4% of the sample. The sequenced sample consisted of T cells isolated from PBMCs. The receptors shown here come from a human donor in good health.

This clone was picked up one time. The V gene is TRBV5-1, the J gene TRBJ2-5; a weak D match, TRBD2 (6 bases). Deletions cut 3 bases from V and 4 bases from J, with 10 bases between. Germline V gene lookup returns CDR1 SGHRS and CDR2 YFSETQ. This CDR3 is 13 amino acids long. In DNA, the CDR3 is TGCGCCAGCAGCTCAGTGGGAGGAGAGACCCAGTACTTC. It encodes CASSSVGGETQYF.

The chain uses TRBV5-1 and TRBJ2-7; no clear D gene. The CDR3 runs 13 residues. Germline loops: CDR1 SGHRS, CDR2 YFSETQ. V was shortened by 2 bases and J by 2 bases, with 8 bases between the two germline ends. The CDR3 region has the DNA TGCGCCAGCAGCTTACGCAGTCCCTACGAGCAGTACTTC. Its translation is CASSLRSPYEQYF.

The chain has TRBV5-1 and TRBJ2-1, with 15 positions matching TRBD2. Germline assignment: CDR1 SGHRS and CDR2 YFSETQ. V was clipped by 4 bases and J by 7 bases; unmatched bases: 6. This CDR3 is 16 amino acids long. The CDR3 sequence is CASSLGLAGGENEQFF. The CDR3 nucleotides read TGCGCCAGCAGCCTGGGACTAGCGGGAGGAGAAAATGAGCAGTTCTTC.

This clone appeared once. The CDR3 sequence: CASSQLAGALYEQYF. DNA of the CDR3: TGCGCCAGCAGCCAACTAGCGGGAGCTCTCTACGAGCAGTACTTC. The V gene is TRBV4-1, the J gene TRBJ2-7, with 10 bases aligning to TRBD2. V lost 2 bases, J lost 3 bases, and 4 bases stayed unmatched. The CDR3 totals 15 residues. Germline values: CDR1 MGHRA, CDR2 YSYEKL.

The CDR3 loop reads CASSEDTVYGYTF. The CDR3, as DNA: TGTGCCAGCAGTGAAGACACAGTCTATGGCTACACCTTC. The chain joins TRBV6-1 to TRBJ1-2, with D unresolved. Per germline, CDR1 MNHNS and CDR2 SASEGT. This CDR3 comprises 13 residues. Trimming took 1 base from V and 4 from J, leaving 7 bases between them.

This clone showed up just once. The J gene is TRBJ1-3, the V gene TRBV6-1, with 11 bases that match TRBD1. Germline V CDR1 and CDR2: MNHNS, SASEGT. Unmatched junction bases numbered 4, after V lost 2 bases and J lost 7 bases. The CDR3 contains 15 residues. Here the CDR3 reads CASSERTGGINTIYF. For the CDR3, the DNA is TGTGCCAGCAGTGAAAGGACAGGGGGCATCAACACCATATATTTT.

This CDR3 reads CASSPRRGSDTQYF. CDR3 DNA: TGCGCCAGCAGCCCCCGGAGAGGATCGGATACGCAGTATTTT. The chain combines TRBV5-1 with TRBJ2-3; D gene unclear. The V end lost 4 bases, the J end lost 6 bases, and 15 bases lay between the germline ends. The germline gives CDR1 SGHRS, CDR2 YFSETQ. This CDR3 is built from 14 residues. Filled out from reference TRBV5-1 and TRBJ2-3, the complete variable domain reads KAGVTQTPRYLIKTRGQQVTLSCSPISGHRSVSWYQQTPGQGLQFLFEYFSETQRNKGNFPGRFSGRQFSNSRSEMNVSTLELGDSALYLCASSPRRGSDTQYFGPGTRLTVL.

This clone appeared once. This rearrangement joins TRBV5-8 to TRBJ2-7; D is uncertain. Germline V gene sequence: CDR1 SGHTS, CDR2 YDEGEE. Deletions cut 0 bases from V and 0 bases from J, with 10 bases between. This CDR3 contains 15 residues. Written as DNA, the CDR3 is TGTGCCAGCAGCTTGGACAATTGGAGCTCCTACGAGCAGTACTTC. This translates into CASSLDNWSSYEQYF.

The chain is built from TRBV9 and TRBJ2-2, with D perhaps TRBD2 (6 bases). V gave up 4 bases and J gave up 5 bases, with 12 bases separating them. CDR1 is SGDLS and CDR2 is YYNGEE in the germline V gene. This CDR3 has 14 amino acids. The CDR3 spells CASSKEGRTGELFF. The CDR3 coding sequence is TGTGCCAGCAGCAAGGAGGGACGGACCGGGGAGCTGTTTTTT.

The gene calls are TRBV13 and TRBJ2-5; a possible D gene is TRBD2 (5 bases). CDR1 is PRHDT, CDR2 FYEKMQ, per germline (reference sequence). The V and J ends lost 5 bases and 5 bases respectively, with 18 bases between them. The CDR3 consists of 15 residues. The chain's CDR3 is CASSRQARVPETQYF. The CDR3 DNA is TGTGCCAGCAGCCGACAAGCGAGGGTACCGGAGACCCAGTACTTC.

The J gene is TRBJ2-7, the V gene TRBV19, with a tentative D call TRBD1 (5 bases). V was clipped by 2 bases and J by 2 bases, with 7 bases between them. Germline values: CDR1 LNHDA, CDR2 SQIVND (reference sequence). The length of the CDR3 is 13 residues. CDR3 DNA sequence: TGTGCCAGTAGTATACAGGGCGCCTACGAGCAGTACTTC. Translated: CASSIQGAYEQYF.

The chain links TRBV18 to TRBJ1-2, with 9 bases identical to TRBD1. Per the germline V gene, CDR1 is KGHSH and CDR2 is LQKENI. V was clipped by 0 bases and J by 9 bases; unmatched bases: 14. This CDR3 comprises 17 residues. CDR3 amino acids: CASSPPGLRDRAVSYTF. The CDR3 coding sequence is TGTGCCAGCTCACCACCAGGGCTCAGGGACAGGGCAGTGAGCTACACCTTC.

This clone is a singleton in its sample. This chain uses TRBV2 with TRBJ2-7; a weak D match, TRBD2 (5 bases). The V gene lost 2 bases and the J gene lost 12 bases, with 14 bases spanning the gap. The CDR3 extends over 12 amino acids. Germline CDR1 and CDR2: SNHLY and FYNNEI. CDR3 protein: CASSERLEGRYF. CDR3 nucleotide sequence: TGTGCCAGCAGTGAAAGGCTAGAGGGCAGGTACTTC.

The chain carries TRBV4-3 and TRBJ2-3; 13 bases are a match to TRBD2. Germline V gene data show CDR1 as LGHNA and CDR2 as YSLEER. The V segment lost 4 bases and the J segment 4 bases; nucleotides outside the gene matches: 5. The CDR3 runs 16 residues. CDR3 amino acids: CASSLWTSGSADTQYF. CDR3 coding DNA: TGCGCCAGCAGCCTATGGACTAGCGGGAGCGCAGATACGCAGTATTTT.

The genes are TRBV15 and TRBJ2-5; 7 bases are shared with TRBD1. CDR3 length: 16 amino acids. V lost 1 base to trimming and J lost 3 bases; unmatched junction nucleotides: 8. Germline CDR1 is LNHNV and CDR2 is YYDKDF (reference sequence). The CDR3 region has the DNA TGTGCCACCAGCAGAGGTAGGACAGGTTTCAAAGAGACCCAGTACTTC. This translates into CATSRGRTGFKETQYF.

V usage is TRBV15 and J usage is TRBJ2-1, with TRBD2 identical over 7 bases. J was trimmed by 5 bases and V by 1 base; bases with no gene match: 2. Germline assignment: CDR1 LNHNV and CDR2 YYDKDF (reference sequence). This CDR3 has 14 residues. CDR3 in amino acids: CATSRVLADNEQFF. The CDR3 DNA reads TGTGCCACCAGCAGAGTGCTAGCGGACAATGAGCAGTTCTTC.

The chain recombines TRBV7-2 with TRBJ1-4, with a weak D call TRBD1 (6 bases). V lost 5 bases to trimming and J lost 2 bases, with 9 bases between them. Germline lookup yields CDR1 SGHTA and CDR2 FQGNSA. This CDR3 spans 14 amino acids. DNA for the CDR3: TGTGCCAGCAGCACCGGACAGACTAATGAAAAACTGTTTTTT. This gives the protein CASSTGQTNEKLFF.

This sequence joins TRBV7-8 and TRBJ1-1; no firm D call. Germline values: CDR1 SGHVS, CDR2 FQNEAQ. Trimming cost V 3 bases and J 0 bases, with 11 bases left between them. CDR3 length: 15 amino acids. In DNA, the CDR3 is TGTGCCAGCAGCTTGCCGACTAAGATGAACACTGAAGCTTTCTTT. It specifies CASSLPTKMNTEAFF.